Each of the 2 T cell receptor beta chains below was sequenced from the same sample in a study of blood T cell repertoires in COVID-19. Clones were read by immunoSEQ multiplex PCR, and TCRdb kept only the in-frame ones, dropping some. The table includes 85,000 to 100,000 clones, roughly 80% detected once. Sequencing used peripheral blood. These receptor sequences come from a man in his forties or fifties who had recovered from COVID-19.

This clone was recorded a few times. The J gene is TRBJ2-2, the V gene TRBV28, with 7 bases that match TRBD2. Germline CDR1 and CDR2: MDHEN and SYDVKM. The CDR3 has 14 amino acids. Trimming at V came to 4 bases and at J to 5 bases, leaving 4 bases not matched to a gene. This CDR3 reads CASSSAGVTGELFF. The CDR3 DNA sequence: TGTGCCAGCAGTTCTGCGGGGGTTACCGGGGAGCTGTTTTTT.

This clone turned up a few times. The J gene is TRBJ2-2, the V gene TRBV19, with TRBD1 identical over 8 bases. The germline V gene encodes CDR1 LNHDA and CDR2 SQIVND (reference sequence). Trimming removed 7 bases from V and 9 bases from J; junction bases left unmatched: 7. The CDR3 extends over 13 amino acids. The CDR3 coding sequence is TGTGCCAGTAAAACAGGGGGGTCTTGGGAGCTGTTTTTT. This sequence encodes CASKTGGSWELFF.